Shown below are 20 T cell receptor beta chains from a single sample sequenced in a study of breast tumors, draining lymph nodes, adjacent tissues (dated by TCRdb to about 2016). Library generation was performed with multiplex PCR. The run used an Illumina HiSeq 2000. TCRdb trimmed public reads at Q25 via fastp, called clones via MiXCR and kept in-frame beta chains. Every distinct CDR3 protein forms one entry, paired with its most common genes and DNA. Here the sample has fewer than 90,000 distinct CDR3 sequences; roughly 29% occur a single time. Over 8% of the sample is in the top ten clones. The axillary draining lymph nodes of breast cancer patients were the source of the lymph node samples. Sequenced: axillary lymph node tissue. Receptors originate from a female donor with breast cancer. Some clones in this sample may be carry-over from other donors' samples.

This clonotype was seen ten or more times. The chain joins TRBV7-3 to TRBJ2-7; 9 bases align to TRBD1. This CDR3 has 13 residues. Looked up from germline, CDR1 is SGHTA and CDR2 is FQGTGA. The trim removed 5 bases at V and 6 bases at J, leaving 5 bases unmatched. CDR3 loop: CASSAQGAGEQYF. CDR3 DNA sequence: TGTGCCAGCAGCGCACAGGGGGCGGGCGAGCAGTACTTC.

This clonotype was seen at least ten times. The chain combines TRBV2 with TRBJ2-2; weak D call: TRBD1 (6 bases). Germline V gene data show CDR1 as SNHLY and CDR2 as FYNNEI. The length of the CDR3 is 15 residues. V was cut by 3 bases and J by 6 bases, with 14 bases left in between. In DNA form, the CDR3 reads TGTGCCAGCAGTGAGATCAGGGGCCCAGCCGGGGAGCTGTTTTTT. It encodes CASSEIRGPAGELFF.

This clonotype was counted at least ten times. Germline is not matched at one junction end, which may reflect a read error. The chain recombines TRBV6-1 with TRBJ2-7; D is unclear. This CDR3 comprises 13 residues. Germline values: CDR1 MNHNS, CDR2 SASEGT. In nucleotides, the CDR3 is TGCGCCAGCAGCGAAGGGCCTTCCTACGAGCAGTACTTC. Protein product: CASSEGPSYEQYF.

The rearrangement links TRBV25-1 to TRBJ1-1, with 9 positions matching TRBD1. The V gene's germline CDR1 is MGHDK and CDR2 SYGVNS. V shed 3 bases, J shed 8 bases, and the junction held 4 bases outside the gene matches. CDR3 size: 13 residues. The CDR3 DNA is TGTGCCAGCAGTGACAAACAGGGGGCGGAAGCTTTCTTT. It is translated as CASSDKQGAEAFF.

This clonotype was seen more than once but under ten times. The rearrangement joins TRBV27 to TRBJ2-1; TRBD2 aligns across 12 bases. V was pared by 5 bases and J by 10 bases, with 9 bases of the junction left unmatched. Germline V gene sequence: CDR1 MNHEY, CDR2 SMNVEV (reference sequence). The CDR3 extends over 15 amino acids. CDR3 sequence (DNA): TGTGCCAGCAGTCCAGCTAGCGGGAGGGTAAGAGAGCAGTTCTTC. Translated, it gives CASSPASGRVREQFF.

This clonotype was observed many times. The chain links TRBV7-9 to TRBJ1-1; D unclear. The CDR3 consists of 15 residues. The germline V gene has CDR1 SEHNR and CDR2 FQNEAQ (reference sequence). V was cut by 0 bases and J by 7 bases, with 15 bases left in between. CDR3 protein: CASSLARIGTYEAFF. CDR3 nucleotide sequence: TGTGCCAGCAGCTTAGCCCGGATAGGAACCTATGAAGCTTTCTTT. Filled out from reference TRBV7-9 and TRBJ1-1, the complete variable domain reads DTGVSQNPRHKITKRGQNVTFRCDPISEHNRLYWYRQTLGQGPEFLTYFQNEAQLEKSRLLSDRFSAERPKGSFSTLEIQRTEQGDSAMYLCASSLARIGTYEAFFGQGTRLTVV.

This clonotype was observed many times. This chain links TRBV7-3 with TRBJ2-7; 7 nucleotides align to TRBD1. CDR1 and CDR2 from the germline V gene are SGHTA and FQGTGA. The junction had 3 bases not matched to a gene; V was cut back by 1 base and J by 3 bases. This CDR3 spans 14 amino acids. CDR3 region: CASSLNRDSYEQYF. CDR3 bases: TGTGCCAGCAGCTTAAACCGGGACAGCTACGAGCAGTACTTC.

The V gene is TRBV29-1, the J gene TRBJ2-7; 12 nucleotides align to TRBD1. Germline V CDR1 and CDR2: SQVTM, ANQGSEA. This CDR3 contains 14 residues. V shed 6 bases, J shed 6 bases, and the junction held 9 bases outside the gene matches. CDR3 coding DNA: TGCAGCGTCAAACCGGGACAGGGGGCGGGCGAGCAGTACTTC. Its protein is CSVKPGQGAGEQYF.

This clonotype was seen many times. The chain carries TRBV7-8 and TRBJ1-1, with 8 bases identical to TRBD1. The trim removed 3 bases at V and 6 bases at J, leaving 9 bases unmatched. The CDR3 is made up of 15 amino acids. CDR1 and CDR2 from the germline V gene are SGHVS and FQNEAQ. The DNA for the CDR3 is TGTGCCAGCAGCTTGGACTACGGGACAGGCTCTGAAGCTTTCTTT. It codes for CASSLDYGTGSEAFF.

This clonotype occurred a few times. With a much larger clone just one base away, this may be a read error. The V call is TRBV13, the J call TRBJ2-3, with D maybe TRBD2 (5 bases). This CDR3 is 18 amino acids long. CDR1 is PRHDT and CDR2 is FYEKMQ in the germline V gene (reference sequence). The germline V and J ends were trimmed by 5 bases and 0 bases, with 21 bases remaining between them. The CDR3 reads CASSARGTRAASTDTQYF. CDR3 in DNA: TGTGCCAGCAGCGCTCGGGGTACTAGAGCGGCTAGCACAGATACGCAGTATTTT.

This clonotype was counted many times. The chain links TRBV4-1 to TRBJ1-3; 7 bases map to TRBD1. Germline V CDR1 and CDR2: MGHRA, YSYEKL. Germline trimming cut 0 bases from V and 0 bases from J; bases unmatched to any gene: 5. The CDR3 totals 17 residues. CDR3: CASSQEGTVFSGNTIYF. CDR3 coding DNA: TGCGCCAGCAGCCAAGAGGGGACAGTCTTCTCTGGAAACACCATATATTTT.

This clonotype was seen many times. The rearrangement links TRBV4-1 to TRBJ2-3; 8 nucleotides match TRBD2. J lost 6 bases, V lost 4 bases, and 9 bases had no gene match. The CDR3 is 15 residues long. Germline V CDR1 and CDR2: MGHRA, YSYEKL. The CDR3 is CASSPREGFRDTQYF. The DNA of the CDR3 is TGCGCCAGCAGCCCCCGGGAGGGGTTCCGGGATACGCAGTATTTT.

This clonotype showed up many times. This chain links TRBV6-2 or TRBV6-3 with TRBJ1-3; the D is unclear. This CDR3 is built from 14 residues. With 7 bases removed from V and 0 bases from J, the gap between germline ends came to 10 bases. In germline, CDR1 is MNHEY, CDR2 SVGEGT. CDR3 DNA sequence: TGTGCCAGCATCGACTTCCTCTCTGGAAACACCATATATTTT. Translation: CASIDFLSGNTIYF.

This clonotype has a count of ten or more. The V and J genes are TRBV29-1 and TRBJ1-2; D is unclear. The V end was cut by 5 bases, the J end by 4 bases, with 8 bases between. The CDR3 is 11 residues long. The germline CDR1 and CDR2 sequences are SQVTM and ANQGSEA. The DNA of the CDR3 is TGCAGCGTTCGGTCCATCTATGGCTACACCTTC. Translation: CSVRSIYGYTF.

This clonotype has a count of ten or more. A read error may be the cause here, since a much bigger clone is one base away. This chain connects TRBV5-8 to TRBJ2-3, with TRBD1 as a possible D gene (6 bases). Deletions cut 6 bases from V and 4 bases from J, with 12 bases between. Germline loops: CDR1 SGHTS, CDR2 YDEGEE. This CDR3 region has 13 residues. The CDR3 loop reads CASTLTGPDTQYF. In DNA, the CDR3 is TGTGCCAGCACTCTAACAGGGCCAGATACGCAGTATTTT.

This clonotype was seen ten or more times. This chain connects TRBV24-1 to TRBJ2-3; D is possibly TRBD1 (5 bases). Trimming left V 0 bases short and J 3 bases short, with 9 bases between. Germline CDR1 KGHDR, CDR2 SFDVKD. This CDR3 is 15 amino acids long. CDR3 nucleotides: TGTGCCACCAGTGATTTGGCAGGGCTTACAGATACGCAGTATTTT. This codes for CATSDLAGLTDTQYF.

In its sample, this clonotype was seen many times. This chain joins TRBV28 and TRBJ2-7; perhaps D is TRBD1 or TRBD2 (5 bases each). Germline values: CDR1 MDHEN, CDR2 SYDVKM. CDR3 length: 14 residues. Between the trimmed V and J ends, which lost 6 bases and 4 bases, there was a span of 16 bases. The CDR3 is CASRGAGERYEQYF. CDR3 coding DNA: TGTGCCAGCAGAGGGGCCGGGGAGAGGTACGAGCAGTACTTC.

This clonotype has a count of ten or more. V and J are TRBV30 and TRBJ1-5, with 10 nucleotides matching TRBD1. The CDR3 length is 13 residues. Trimming at V came to 7 bases and at J to 7 bases, leaving 7 bases not matched to a gene. From germline, CDR1 is GTSNPN and CDR2 SVGIG (reference sequence). The CDR3: CAYQTGGGQPQHF. The CDR3 coding sequence is TGTGCCTACCAGACAGGGGGCGGGCAGCCCCAGCATTTT. Supplemented by reference TRBV30 and TRBJ1-5, the full variable domain reads SQTIHQWPATLVQPVGSPLSLECTVEGTSNPNLYWYRQAAGRGLQLLFYSVGIGQISSEVPQNLSASRPQDRQFILSSKKLLLSDSGFYLCAYQTGGGQPQHFGDGTRLSIL.

This clonotype came up a few times. A much larger clone is a single base away; this may be a read error. The chain carries TRBV20-1 and TRBJ2-5; tentatively, D is TRBD2 (5 bases). The germline CDR1 and CDR2 sequences are DFQATT and SNEGSKA (reference sequence). Trimming removed 5 bases from V and 5 bases from J, with 12 bases in between. This CDR3 has 12 amino acids. Here the CDR3 DNA reads TGCAGTGCTGGACTGGGTGCGGAGACCCAGTACTTC. It codes for CSAGLGAETQYF.

Many counts were recorded for this clonotype. V gene TRBV28 combines with J gene TRBJ1-6; 7 bases align to TRBD1. Trimming cost V 6 bases and J 4 bases; bases outside gene matches: 12. Germline CDR1 is MDHEN and CDR2 is SYDVKM. The CDR3 is 17 residues long. The CDR3 reads CASRSPGATGYNSPLHF. Here the CDR3 DNA reads TGTGCCAGCAGATCTCCCGGGGCGACAGGGTATAATTCACCCCTCCACTTT. Complete variable domain (other parts from reference TRBV28 and TRBJ1-6): DVKVTQSSRYLVKRTGEKVFLECVQDMDHENMFWYRQDPGLGLRLIYFSYDVKMKEKGDIPEGYSVSREKKERFSLILESASTNQTSMYLCASRSPGATGYNSPLHFGNGTRLTVT.